This TCR beta chain was documented in a study of shared clonotypes between healthy human individuals. Findings and limits, study-wide: In general, naive subsets displayed greater estimated richness than memory subsets did. Shared across a handful of donors were roughly 5% of the naive CD4 clonotypes. Some clonotypes were shared by all four sorted-subset donors, while others were not shared. The non-shared ones had lower generation probabilities than the shared ones.

Memory CD4+ cells were the fraction left after CD45RA+ naive selection. The method was immunoSEQ multiplex PCR; TCRdb's version includes in-frame clones alone and lacks a portion of them. The table includes over a million clones, about 98% detected once. As concerns this clone: Its antigen is unidentified.

The CDR3 length is 18 residues. Trimming removed 1 base from V and 5 bases from J; junction bases left unmatched: 9. Looked up from germline, CDR1 is LGHNA and CDR2 is YNFKEQ. This TCR came from a man aged 25-40 years in good health. The genes are TRBV4-2 and TRBJ2-3, with 13 positions matching TRBD2. The material sequenced was naive CD4+ T cells sorted from blood. Subset reported: CD45RA+ positively selected. CDR3 coding DNA: TGTGCCAGCAGCCAAGGACCTTGGACTAGCGGGAGTAGAGATACGCAGTATTTT. The encoded protein is CASSQGPWTSGSRDTQYF.